This T cell receptor beta chain was observed in a study of technical replicates of blood from a handful of donors (dated by TCRdb to the late 2010s). Turning to this clone: Its specific antigen is unknown. No per-base quality is available; no much larger clone lies one base away.

The germline V gene supplies CDR1 SGHDT and CDR2 YYEEEE. V sheds 4 bases and J sheds 3 bases, leaving 10 bases between their ends. The CDR3 holds 13 amino acids from the cysteine to the phenylalanine. Here the CDR3 DNA is all that survives: 39 bases in frame from base 1. Library method: the immunoSEQ multiplex PCR assay. Sourced from immuneACCESS, this table was stored by TCRdb with only in-frame sequences that have V and J called. A share of the clones is absent; for the studies checked, an unresolved V gene accounts for under half, and the remainder has no known explanation. The sample profile shows more than 90,000 clones; more than 90% of them were found once. The top ten hold about 0.21% of the sample.

Source material: T cells isolated from PBMCs. The sequence joins TRBV5-6 to TRBJ2-5, and TRBD2 may be the D gene, going by 6 matching bases. The clonotype comes from a human donor in good health. The nucleotide sequence is given as TGTGCCAGCAGCGGGACTGTAGAAGAGACCCAGTACTTC. This sequence encodes CASSGTVEETQYF.